This TCR beta chain was profiled in a study of human T cells and chemical hapten exposure. Whole-study context: Per-sample TCR yields varied mainly from small pooled library volume differences.

In regard to this clonotype: Antigen unknown.

Germline CDR1 and CDR2: ENHRY and SYGVKD. CDR3 length: 13 residues. Trimming removed 4 bases from V and 0 bases from J, with 7 bases in between. Study observations and caveats: No change in TCRs above 1 in 1000 frequency was produced by DPC sensitization.

Total RNA was extracted from unfractionated whole blood. Library preparation tagged each individual cDNA molecule with a unique molecular identifier. MiXCR was run by TCRdb on the 5' RACE reads, yielding one entry per CDR3 protein. The table lists about 81,000 distinct CDR3 sequences, roughly 8.4% of them singletons. This clonotype originated in a male donor in good health. The V and J genes are TRBV10-3 and TRBJ2-7; D is ambiguous. DNA of the CDR3: TGTGCCATCAGTGGGCAGGACTCCTACGAGCAGTACTTC. Protein product: CAISGQDSYEQYF.